This paragraph reports one TCR beta chain. The sample comes from a study of CD8+CD57+ T cells in acquired aplastic anemia. TCR beta VDJ and CDR3 profiles were obtained from a genomic DNA template. TCRdb independently ran MiXCR on the reads; one entry per CDR3 protein. The profile covers over 250,000 distinct CDR3 sequences, with approximately 60% appearing a single time and approximately 1.2% taken by the ten largest. CD8+CD57+ cell expansion had been shown by flow cytometry in patients chosen for sequencing. Each patient carried a diagnosis of severe acquired aplastic anemia. This CDR3 region has 11 residues. From germline, CDR1 is LNHDA and CDR2 SQIVND (reference sequence). Between the trimmed V and J ends, which lost 10 bases and 2 bases, there was a span of 8 bases.

The source is a human donor with aplastic anemia. The chain employs TRBV19 and TRBJ1-2; D gene ambiguous. Sequenced: sorted CD4+, CD8+, or CD8+CD57+ T cells (not recorded which) from PBMCs. The CDR3 DNA reads as TGTGCCACTGGGTCGAACTATGGCTACACCTTC. Encoded protein: CATGSNYGYTF.